Listed below are T cell receptor beta chains from one sample, sequenced in a study of control samples from healthy donors and cancer patients. Method: immunoSEQ multiplex PCR; TCRdb's copy keeps in-frame clones and lacks some. The table has some 140,000 clones, around 96% seen once. The sample comprised blood. These receptors all stem from a man aged 35-49 years in good health. Both conserved end residues are trimmed from each CDR3. The D gene is left open where the match is weak.

V	D	J	CDR3
TRBV6-6	TRBD2	TRBJ2-6	ASSPSGGGAGANVLT
TRBV2	-	TRBJ1-6	ASRDSGPSLADYNSPLH
TRBV18	-	TRBJ1-2	ASSRVGGKNNYGYT
TRBV27	-	TRBJ2-7	ASSLPSGDEQY
TRBV5-1	TRBD1	TRBJ1-2	ASSSGQGAFFGYT
TRBV28	TRBD2	TRBJ2-1	ASSTRTSGAYNEQF
TRBV25-1	-	TRBJ1-2	ATEGGKYGYT
TRBV5-1	-	TRBJ1-2	ASSLVVGNGYT
TRBV4-2	-	TRBJ1-2	ASSQDPPGRGYT
TRBV11-2	TRBD1	TRBJ2-7	ASSLVGQGFSSYEQY
TRBV7-8	-	TRBJ1-3	ASSFVGNTIY